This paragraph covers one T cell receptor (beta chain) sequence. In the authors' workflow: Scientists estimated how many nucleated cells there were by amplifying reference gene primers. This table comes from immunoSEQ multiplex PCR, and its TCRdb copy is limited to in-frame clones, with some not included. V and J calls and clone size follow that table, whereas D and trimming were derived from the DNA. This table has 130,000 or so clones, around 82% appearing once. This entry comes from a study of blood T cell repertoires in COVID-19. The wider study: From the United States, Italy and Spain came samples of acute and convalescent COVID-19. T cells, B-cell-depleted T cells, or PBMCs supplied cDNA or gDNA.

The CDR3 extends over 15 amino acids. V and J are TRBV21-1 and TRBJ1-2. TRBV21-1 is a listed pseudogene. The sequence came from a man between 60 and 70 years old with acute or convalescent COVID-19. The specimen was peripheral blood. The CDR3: CASSQGRGYGYGYTF. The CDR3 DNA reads TGTGCCAGCAGCCAGGGGAGGGGGTATGGCTATGGCTACACCTTC.